The 11 T cell receptor beta chains presented below share a single source sample, sequenced in a study of CD8 T cells in Susac syndrome. When the RNA was reverse transcribed, random hexamers were used with an input of roughly 0.5 to 1 ug. TCRdb independently ran MiXCR on the immunoSEQ multiplex PCR reads; one entry per CDR3 protein. Of about 440,000 distinct CDR3 sequences listed, roughly 85% were seen once; the top ten hold roughly 0.11%. Specimen: CD8+ T cells from PBMCs. These receptors came from a human donor with multiple sclerosis.

This clonotype was seen once. The chain is built from TRBV27 and TRBJ2-7; 7 nucleotides line up with TRBD1. Germline V gives CDR1 MNHEY, CDR2 SMNVEV (reference sequence). The junction had 3 bases not matched to a gene; V was cut back by 6 bases and J by 4 bases. The CDR3 sequence is 12 residues long. CDR3 sequence: CASRKTGYEQYF. CDR3 coding DNA: TGTGCCAGCAGAAAGACAGGGTACGAGCAGTACTTC.

This clonotype was seen more than once but under ten times. The chain has TRBV7-9 and TRBJ2-7; D unresolved. This CDR3 has 15 residues. V lost 5 bases and J 4 bases, leaving 18 bases between the germline ends. The germline gives CDR1 SEHNR, CDR2 FQNEAQ (reference sequence). The CDR3 DNA is TGTGCCAGCAGCCTATCGAGTGGAGTGGGGTACGAGCAGTACTTC. As protein: CASSLSSGVGYEQYF.

This clonotype has a single count. The genes are TRBV5-4 and TRBJ1-1; perhaps TRBD1 as D (5 bases). Germline lookup yields CDR1 SGHNT and CDR2 YYREEE (reference sequence). The length of the CDR3 is 13 residues. The germline V and J ends were trimmed by 0 bases and 6 bases, with 9 bases remaining between them. The CDR3 loop reads CASSLDLGAEAFF. CDR3 nucleotides: TGTGCCAGCAGCTTGGATTTGGGGGCTGAAGCTTTCTTT.

This clonotype was seen a few times. The chain carries TRBV12-3 or TRBV12-4 and TRBJ1-1; D call uncertain. V was pared by 4 bases and J by 1 base, with 7 bases between. This CDR3 has 13 residues. Written as DNA, the CDR3 is TGTGCCAGCAGTTCGGGCAAGAACACTGAAGCTTTCTTT. Its protein product is CASSSGKNTEAFF.

The chain links TRBV28 to TRBJ2-7; TRBD2 might be the D (6 bases). V gave up 1 base and J gave up 4 bases, with 14 bases separating them. This CDR3 is 15 amino acids long. The germline V gene encodes CDR1 MDHEN and CDR2 SYDVKM. The CDR3 coding sequence is TGTGCCAGCAGTTTATTGCGGGATCTCGGTTACGAGCAGTACTTC. It codes for CASSLLRDLGYEQYF.

This clonotype turned up a few times. The rearrangement links TRBV6-1 to TRBJ1-1; D is uncertain. Germline V CDR1 and CDR2: MNHNS, SASEGT. The CDR3 contains 15 residues. Trimming left V 4 bases short and J 0 bases short, with 12 bases between. The chain's CDR3 is CASSAHRTLNTEAFF. The CDR3 DNA reads TGTGCCAGCAGTGCTCACCGAACATTGAACACTGAAGCTTTCTTT.

This rearrangement joins TRBV2 to TRBJ2-1; D is unresolved. The CDR3 contains 11 residues. The germline V gene has CDR1 SNHLY and CDR2 FYNNEI. V shed 7 bases and J shed 5 bases, with 6 bases lying between them. CDR3 nucleotide sequence: TGTGCCAGCAAGGTAGACAATGAGCAGTTCTTC. Translated, it gives CASKVDNEQFF.

The gene calls are TRBV6-5 and TRBJ2-1; D uncertain. V shed 2 bases and J shed 5 bases, with 10 bases lying between them. CDR3 length: 14 residues. Germline V CDR1 and CDR2: MNHEY, SVGAGI. The CDR3 DNA follows: TGTGCCAGCAGTTACACCACCCCCCACAATGAGCAGTTCTTC. This sequence encodes CASSYTTPHNEQFF.

The chain is built from TRBV4-1 and TRBJ1-1, with a possible D match to TRBD1 (5 bases). The CDR3 contains 15 residues. Trimming pared 6 bases from V and 4 bases from J, leaving 18 bases between. Germline V gene sequence: CDR1 MGHRA, CDR2 YSYEKL. The CDR3 spells CASSLLQGLGTEAFF. CDR3 bases: TGCGCCAGCAGTCTCCTCCAGGGCTTAGGCACTGAAGCTTTCTTT.

The J gene is TRBJ2-1, the V gene TRBV12-3 or TRBV12-4; D not resolved. The CDR3 length is 12 residues. The V end lost 3 bases, the J end lost 7 bases, and 7 bases lay between the germline ends. The DNA of the CDR3 is TGTGCCAGCAGTTTTTTAGATAATGAGCAGTTCTTC. Its protein is CASSFLDNEQFF.

The chain recombines TRBV19 with TRBJ2-7; D ambiguous. The V end was cut by 3 bases, the J end by 0 bases, with 6 bases between. The germline gives CDR1 LNHDA, CDR2 SQIVND (reference sequence). The length of the CDR3 is 13 residues. For the CDR3, the DNA is TGTGCCAGTAGTATGGACGGCTCCTACGAGCAGTACTTC. As protein: CASSMDGSYEQYF.